A single sample gave rise to the 21 T cell receptor beta chains below, sequenced in a study of vaccination effects on CD4 cells after COVID-19. For these receptors, no antigen is known. Clones were read by immunoSEQ multiplex PCR, and TCRdb kept only the in-frame ones, dropping some. This sample has more than 30,000 clones, with about four fifths found just once. Investigators separated out CD4+ T cells once around 11 days of culture had passed. Here the sequenced sample was CD4+ T cells from PBMCs cultured without peptide, taken before COVID-19 vaccination. Receptor source: a human donor who received a COVID-19 vaccine.

The chain links TRBV28 to TRBJ1-1; the D is unclear. Germline V gives CDR1 MDHEN, CDR2 SYDVKM. V was trimmed by 8 bases and J by 2 bases, leaving 12 bases between them. The CDR3 is 13 residues long. The CDR3 is CASVNPPNTEAFF. The CDR3 nucleotides read TGTGCCAGCGTGAACCCCCCAAACACTGAAGCTTTCTTT. The full variable domain, completed using reference TRBV28 and TRBJ1-1, is DVKVTQSSRYLVKRTGEKVFLECVQDMDHENMFWYRQDPGLGLRLIYFSYDVKMKEKGDIPEGYSVSREKKERFSLILESASTNQTSMYLCASVNPPNTEAFFGQGTRLTVV.

The V gene is TRBV6-2 or TRBV6-3, the J gene TRBJ1-2; TRBD1 aligns across 8 bases. The CDR3 runs 15 residues. CDR1 is MNHEY and CDR2 is SVGEGT in the germline V gene. After removal of 6 bases from V and 2 bases from J, the junction contained 8 bases not matched to a gene. CDR3 amino acids: CASSRDRNQNYGYTF. For the CDR3, the DNA is TGTGCCAGCAGCCGGGACAGGAATCAAAACTATGGCTACACCTTC.

The chain recombines TRBV15 with TRBJ1-5, with TRBD1 matching 8 bases. CDR3 length: 15 amino acids. V lost 5 bases and J lost 6; bases outside the gene matches: 9. The germline CDR1 and CDR2 sequences are LNHNV and YYDKDF (reference sequence). CDR3 coding DNA: TGTGCCACCAGCCCGGACAGGGCTCGGGGTCAGCCCCAGCATTTT. It codes for CATSPDRARGQPQHF.

The chain couples TRBV6-5 to TRBJ1-1, with D possibly being TRBD1 (5 bases). The germline V and J ends were trimmed by 0 bases and 0 bases, with 5 bases remaining between them. The CDR3 consists of 14 residues. Germline-derived CDR1 and CDR2 are MNHEY and SVGAGI. The CDR3 loop is CASSYSGVNTEAFF. CDR3 nucleotide sequence: TGTGCCAGCAGTTACTCGGGGGTGAACACTGAAGCTTTCTTT.

The sample holds one count of this clone. The rearrangement links TRBV5-1 to TRBJ2-1, with a weak D call TRBD2 (5 bases). CDR3 size: 13 residues. The V gene's germline CDR1 is SGHRS and CDR2 YFSETQ. V gave up 2 bases and J gave up 6 bases, with 9 bases separating them. The CDR3 here is CASSLAVSNEQFF. The CDR3 DNA is TGCGCCAGCAGCTTAGCGGTCTCCAATGAGCAGTTCTTC. The full variable domain, in which reference TRBV5-1 and TRBJ2-1 provide the parts outside the CDR3, is KAGVTQTPRYLIKTRGQQVTLSCSPISGHRSVSWYQQTPGQGLQFLFEYFSETQRNKGNFPGRFSGRQFSNSRSEMNVSTLELGDSALYLCASSLAVSNEQFFGPGTRLTVL.

The chain has TRBV27 and TRBJ2-7; TRBD1 agrees at 8 bases. The germline V gene encodes CDR1 MNHEY and CDR2 SMNVEV (reference sequence). The CDR3 sequence is 14 residues long. V gave up 4 bases and J gave up 3 bases; unmatched junction bases: 5. The CDR3 sequence is CASSSTGTGYEQYF. In nucleotides, the CDR3 is TGTGCCAGCAGTTCCACCGGGACAGGCTACGAGCAGTACTTC.

CDR3 amino acids: CASSYSMVAGDTQYF. The DNA for the CDR3 is TGTGCCAGCAGTTACTCGATGGTAGCGGGAGATACGCAGTATTTT. This sequence joins TRBV6-6 and TRBJ2-3; 7 bases line up with TRBD2. The CDR3 loop spans 15 amino acids. Germline V gene lookup returns CDR1 MNHNY and CDR2 SVGAGI (reference sequence). Trimming took 0 bases from V and 5 from J; bases not matched to a gene: 5.

V and J are TRBV7-6 and TRBJ2-1, with TRBD1 as a possible D gene (6 bases). The CDR3 has 15 residues. Germline CDR1 reads SGHVS; CDR2 reads FNYEAQ. The ends were cut back, 5 bases at V and 8 bases at J, with 19 bases in the middle. This CDR3 is CASSTFPRDTYEQFF. The CDR3 DNA is TGTGCCAGCAGCACCTTCCCCCGGGACACCTATGAGCAGTTCTTC.

The chain couples TRBV4-1 to TRBJ2-3; D gene ambiguous. Germline V lookup: CDR1 MGHRA, CDR2 YSYEKL. This CDR3 spans 14 amino acids. V lost 3 bases to trimming and J lost 7 bases, with 14 bases between them. The CDR3, as DNA: TGCGCCAGCAGCCAGCGGAACGTGGCAAATACGCAGTATTTT. It encodes CASSQRNVANTQYF.

This chain connects TRBV10-3 to TRBJ2-7; no definite D call. This CDR3 comprises 13 residues. Germline V gene data show CDR1 as ENHRY and CDR2 as SYGVKD. V was trimmed by 2 bases and J by 2 bases, leaving 7 bases between them. The CDR3 DNA reads as TGTGCCATCAGTGAGGGTCGGACCTACGAGCAGTACTTC. Protein: CAISEGRTYEQYF.

V gene TRBV19 combines with J gene TRBJ2-7, with 8 bases that match TRBD1. CDR1 LNHDA and CDR2 SQIVND come from the germline V gene (reference sequence). Trimming at V came to 5 bases and at J to 8 bases, leaving 14 bases not matched to a gene. The CDR3 has 15 residues. CDR3 bases: TGTGCCAGTAGTCCATCCGGGACAGGTGGTTTGAAGCAGTACTTC. This sequence encodes CASSPSGTGGLKQYF.

By share, this clone counts as medium-sized (0.01 to 0.1%). J is TRBJ2-7 and V is TRBV28; D gene ambiguous. With 6 bases removed from V and 0 bases from J, the gap between germline ends came to 6 bases. The germline V gene encodes CDR1 MDHEN and CDR2 SYDVKM. The CDR3 covers 12 residues. The CDR3 sequence is CASSPSSYEQYF. CDR3 DNA: TGTGCCAGCAGCCCTAGCTCCTACGAGCAGTACTTC.

This chain connects TRBV7-2 to TRBJ1-2; the D gene is possibly TRBD1 (5 bases). Germline V gives CDR1 SGHTA, CDR2 FQGNSA. The CDR3 spans 15 residues. Trimming removed 1 base at V and 2 bases at J, with 11 bases between. This chain's CDR3 is CASSLVEGTNYGYTF. CDR3 coding DNA: TGTGCCAGCAGCTTAGTCGAGGGGACCAACTATGGCTACACCTTC. The full variable domain, in which reference TRBV7-2 and TRBJ1-2 provide the parts outside the CDR3, is GAGVSQSPSNKVTEKGKDVELRCDPISGHTALYWYRQSLGQGLEFLIYFQGNSAPDKSGLPSDRFSAERTGGSVSTLTIQRTQQEDSAVYLCASSLVEGTNYGYTFGSGTRLTVV.

The chain couples TRBV5-4 to TRBJ2-1; D call uncertain. Trimming took 1 base from V and 0 from J, leaving 17 bases between them. Germline V lookup: CDR1 SGHNT, CDR2 YYREEE (reference sequence). The CDR3 contains 18 residues. The CDR3, as DNA: TGTGCCAGCAGCTTGAGATCATTAAGGCGGAGCTCCTACAATGAGCAGTTCTTC. Its translation: CASSLRSLRRSSYNEQFF.

V and J are TRBV28 and TRBJ2-7; the match to TRBD1 covers 8 bases. CDR1 and CDR2 (germline): MDHEN, SYDVKM. V lost 4 bases, J lost 5 bases, and 7 bases stayed unmatched. This CDR3 spans 14 amino acids. Here the CDR3 reads CASSSPDRAHEQYF. The CDR3 DNA reads as TGTGCCAGCAGTTCTCCGGACAGGGCCCACGAGCAGTACTTC.

This chain links TRBV4-1 with TRBJ1-6, with D uncertain. CDR3 length: 15 amino acids. Looked up from germline, CDR1 is MGHRA and CDR2 is YSYEKL. Trimming left V 1 base short and J 4 bases short, with 8 bases between. The CDR3 DNA is TGCGCCAGCAGCCAAGGGACGGGGTATAATTCACCCCTCCACTTT. This codes for CASSQGTGYNSPLHF.

V gene TRBV7-2 combines with J gene TRBJ1-2; no clear D. V gave up 3 bases and J gave up 0 bases, with 8 bases separating them. The V gene's germline CDR1 is SGHTA and CDR2 FQGNSA. The CDR3 sequence is 14 residues long. CDR3 DNA: TGTGCCAGCAGCTTGTTCGGAGCTAACTATGGCTACACCTTC. Amino acid sequence: CASSLFGANYGYTF.

The V and J genes are TRBV29-1 and TRBJ1-2; weak D call: TRBD1 (5 bases). Trimming took 4 bases from V and 5 from J, leaving 14 bases between them. This CDR3 has 13 residues. CDR1 is SQVTM and CDR2 is ANQGSEA in the germline V gene. The CDR3 coding sequence is TGCAGCGTTGCACCAGGGTTAGAATATGGCTACACCTTC. Residues: CSVAPGLEYGYTF.

This chain uses TRBV6-2 or TRBV6-3 with TRBJ2-3; 8 bases align to TRBD2. Trimming took 2 bases from V and 1 from J; bases not matched to a gene: 2. Germline V CDR1 and CDR2: MNHEY, SVGEGT. The CDR3 contains 15 residues. CDR3 sequence (DNA): TGTGCCAGCAGTTACCGGCGGGGGGGCACAGATACGCAGTATTTT. Its translation: CASSYRRGGTDTQYF.

This chain links TRBV6-2 or TRBV6-3 with TRBJ1-3; perhaps TRBD1 as D (5 bases). The CDR3 consists of 14 residues. V lost 5 bases and J 0 bases, leaving 8 bases between the germline ends. CDR1 is MNHEY and CDR2 is SVGEGT in the germline V gene. For the CDR3, the DNA is TGTGCCAGCAGTGACAGATCCTCTGGAAACACCATATATTTT. Its protein is CASSDRSSGNTIYF.

The V call is TRBV20-1, the J call TRBJ2-2; perhaps TRBD2 as D (6 bases). Germline assignment: CDR1 DFQATT and CDR2 SNEGSKA (reference sequence). The CDR3 covers 15 residues. Trimming removed 3 bases at V and 2 bases at J, with 13 bases between. The CDR3 protein is CSASEAGLNTGELFF. In DNA form, the CDR3 reads TGCAGTGCTAGTGAGGCGGGGCTCAACACCGGGGAGCTGTTTTTT.